The entry below gives a single TCR beta chain sequence along with its context. Its antigen remains undetermined. No much larger clone exists at a distance of one base, and base qualities are not known. TCR beta CDR3 regions were amplified from genomic DNA with the immunoSEQ v3 hsTCRB kit using bias-controlled multiplex PCR. The TCR libraries were sequenced on an Illumina NextSeq 500 to approximately 2 million read pairs for survey level or about 5-6 million read pairs for deep level. For the original study's pipeline: Clonality was reported by immunoSEQ Analyzer software, which also assigned V, D and J genes and filtered out non-productive sequences. Repertoires of infused TIL and blood were compared using productive Simpson clonality and the Morisita overlap index of productive TRB rearrangements. For each clone in blood, the absolute clonotype count was estimated by multiplying the lymphocyte count by the CD3+ fraction and by the clone's productive frequency. The source is immuneACCESS, and TCRdb retained only in-frame sequences with V and J called. Part of the clones is not carried over; for the studies checked, unresolved V genes explain less than half of this, and the remainder is unexplained. V and J calls and clone size are as listed in that table; D and trimming were resolved from the DNA. In all, the sample holds some 32,000 clones, and about 80% of those were seen once. The ten largest make up 2.5% to 3% of the sample.

The data were obtained in a study of TIL therapy for anti-PD-1-resistant metastatic lung cancer (dated by TCRdb to about 2021). Study-wide context: Tumors were harvested prior to any PD-1/PD-L1 blockade, after which nivolumab was administered to patients, and lymphodepletion, expanded TIL infusion and IL-2 were given to patients who progressed. Most of the cohort had lung adenocarcinoma, a handful of tumors were EGFR-mutant and two were ALK-rearranged, and half of the patients were current or former smokers. Enrolled patients had a median age of around 51 years (range roughly 38-75) and a median tumor PD-L1 proportion score of 6% to 6.5%. A median non-synonymous tumor mutation burden of under 1.9 mutations per megabase was determined across the cohort by whole-exome sequencing. Tumor and peripheral blood T cell receptor beta sequencing was used to track clonotypes across tumor, expanded TIL product and serial blood samples.

This specimen's time point label, per the study, means: pre-treatment sample, taken before nivolumab and TIL therapy. Between October 2017 and early 2020, a dual-center phase I trial enrolled adults who had stage 4 NSCLC. Samples were obtained from a single-arm, open-label phase I trial in which tumor-infiltrating lymphocyte therapy with nivolumab was evaluated in advanced non-small cell lung cancer. Mononuclear cells from blood collected in EDTA tubes were isolated on a Ficoll gradient and snap-frozen as pellets, and DNA was then extracted using a Qiagen mini-prep kit. Results the study describes overall, beyond this receptor: The study protocol defined all tumor marker inferences as exploratory. Because the cohort was highly selected, with more treatment-naive, never-smoker and oncogene-addicted patients than is typical, generalizability is limited. The baseline peripheral repertoire was partially replaced by infused TIL clonotypes, which then decayed over months, and persistence showed no apparent association with response.

Deletion took 1 base off V and 0 bases off J, with a span of 6 bases between the germline ends. The germline V gene sets CDR1 to MNHNS and CDR2 to SASEGT. Reading from cysteine to phenylalanine, the CDR3 counts 14 amino acids. Solely the CDR3 DNA is kept, with 42 bases framed from the first base. Here the sequenced sample was blood, taken at baseline. The chain was built from TRBV6-1 and TRBJ1-1; the D gene cannot be named for sure. The receptor's source is a woman aged 25-80 years with non-small cell lung cancer. CDR3 sequence: CASSEGPMNTEAFF. The nucleotides are TGTGCCAGCAGTGAAGGGCCCATGAACACTGAAGCTTTCTTT.